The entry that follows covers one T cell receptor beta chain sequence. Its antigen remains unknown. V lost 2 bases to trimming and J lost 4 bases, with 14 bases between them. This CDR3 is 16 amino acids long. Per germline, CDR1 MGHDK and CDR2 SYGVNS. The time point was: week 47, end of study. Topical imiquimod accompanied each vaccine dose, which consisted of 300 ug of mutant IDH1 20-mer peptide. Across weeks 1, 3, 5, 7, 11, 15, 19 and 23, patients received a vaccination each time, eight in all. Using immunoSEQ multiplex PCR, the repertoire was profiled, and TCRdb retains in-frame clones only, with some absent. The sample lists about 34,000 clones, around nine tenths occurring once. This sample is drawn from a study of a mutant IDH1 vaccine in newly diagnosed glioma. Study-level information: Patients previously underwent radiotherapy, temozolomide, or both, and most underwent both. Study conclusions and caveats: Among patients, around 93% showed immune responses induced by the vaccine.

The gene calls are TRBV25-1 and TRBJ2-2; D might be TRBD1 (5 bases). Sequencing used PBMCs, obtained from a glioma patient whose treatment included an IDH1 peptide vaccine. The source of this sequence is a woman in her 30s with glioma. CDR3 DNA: TGTGCCAGCAGTGAAGGCAGGGCGCTCGGCACCGGGGAGCTGTTTTTT. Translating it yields CASSEGRALGTGELFF.